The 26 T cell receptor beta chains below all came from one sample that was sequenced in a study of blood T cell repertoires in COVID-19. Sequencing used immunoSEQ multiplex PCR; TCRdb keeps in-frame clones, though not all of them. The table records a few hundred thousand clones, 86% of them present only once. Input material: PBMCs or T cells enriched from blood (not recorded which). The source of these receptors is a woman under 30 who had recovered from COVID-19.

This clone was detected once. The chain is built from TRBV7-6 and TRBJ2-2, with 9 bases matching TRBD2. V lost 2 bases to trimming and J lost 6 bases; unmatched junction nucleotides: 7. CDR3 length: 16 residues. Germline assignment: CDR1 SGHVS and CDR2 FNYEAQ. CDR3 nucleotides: TGTGCCAGCAGCTTACAGGGACTAGCCCTCGCCGGGGAGCTGTTTTTT. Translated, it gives CASSLQGLALAGELFF. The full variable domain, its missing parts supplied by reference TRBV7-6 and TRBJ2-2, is GAGVSQSPRYKVTKRGQDVALRCDPISGHVSLYWYRQALGQGPEFLTYFNYEAQQDKSGLPNDRFSAERPEGSISTLTIQRTEQRDSAMYRCASSLQGLALAGELFFGEGSRLTVL.

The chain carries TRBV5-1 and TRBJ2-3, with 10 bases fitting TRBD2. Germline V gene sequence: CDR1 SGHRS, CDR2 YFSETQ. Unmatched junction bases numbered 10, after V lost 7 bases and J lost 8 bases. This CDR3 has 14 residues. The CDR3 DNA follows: TGCGCCAGCGAGCTAGCGGGAGTAGGGGGTACGCAGTATTTT. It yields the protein CASELAGVGGTQYF.

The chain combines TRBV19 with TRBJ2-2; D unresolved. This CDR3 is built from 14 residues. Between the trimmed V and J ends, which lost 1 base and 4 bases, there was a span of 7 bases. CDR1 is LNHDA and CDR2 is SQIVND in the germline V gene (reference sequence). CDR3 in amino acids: CASSIGRSTGELFF. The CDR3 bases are TGTGCCAGTAGTATAGGTAGGAGCACCGGGGAGCTGTTTTTT.

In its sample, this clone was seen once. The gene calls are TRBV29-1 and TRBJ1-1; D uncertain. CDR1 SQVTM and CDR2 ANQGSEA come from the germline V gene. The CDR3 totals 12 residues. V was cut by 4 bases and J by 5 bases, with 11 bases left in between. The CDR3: CSVGEGGTEAFF. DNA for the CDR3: TGCAGCGTTGGGGAGGGAGGGACTGAAGCTTTCTTT.

The CDR3 reads CASSFRLRGRETQYF. CDR3 nucleotide sequence: TGTGCCAGCAGCTTTCGGCTCAGGGGAAGGGAGACCCAGTACTTC. The chain couples TRBV5-4 to TRBJ2-5; TRBD1 might be the D (6 bases). With 2 bases removed from V and 5 bases from J, the gap between germline ends came to 16 bases. The CDR3 has 15 amino acids. Germline V gene lookup returns CDR1 SGHNT and CDR2 YYREEE (reference sequence).

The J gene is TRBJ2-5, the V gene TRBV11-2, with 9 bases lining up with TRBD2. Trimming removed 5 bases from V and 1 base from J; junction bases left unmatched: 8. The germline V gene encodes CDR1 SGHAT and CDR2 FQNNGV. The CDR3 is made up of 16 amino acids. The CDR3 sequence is CASSPGLAGPQETQYF. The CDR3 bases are TGTGCCAGCAGCCCGGGTCTAGCGGGGCCCCAAGAGACCCAGTACTTC.

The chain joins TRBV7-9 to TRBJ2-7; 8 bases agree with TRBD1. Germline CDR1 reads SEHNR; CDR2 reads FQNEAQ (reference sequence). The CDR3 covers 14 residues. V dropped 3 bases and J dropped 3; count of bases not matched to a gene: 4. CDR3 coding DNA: TGTGCCAGCAGCTTCGAGGGACAGGTCTACGAGCAGTACTTC. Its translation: CASSFEGQVYEQYF. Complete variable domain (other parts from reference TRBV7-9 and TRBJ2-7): DTGVSQNPRHKITKRGQNVTFRCDPISEHNRLYWYRQTLGQGPEFLTYFQNEAQLEKSRLLSDRFSAERPKGSFSTLEIQRTEQGDSAMYLCASSFEGQVYEQYFGPGTRLTVT.

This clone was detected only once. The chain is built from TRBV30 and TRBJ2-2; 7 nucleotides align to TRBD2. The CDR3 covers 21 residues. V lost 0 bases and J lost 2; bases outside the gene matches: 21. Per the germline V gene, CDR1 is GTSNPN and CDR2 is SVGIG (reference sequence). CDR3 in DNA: TGTGCCTGGAGTGTCAGGAGGGCGGGAGAAGTCCCCCGCCCTAACACCGGGGAGCTGTTTTTT. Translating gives CAWSVRRAGEVPRPNTGELFF.

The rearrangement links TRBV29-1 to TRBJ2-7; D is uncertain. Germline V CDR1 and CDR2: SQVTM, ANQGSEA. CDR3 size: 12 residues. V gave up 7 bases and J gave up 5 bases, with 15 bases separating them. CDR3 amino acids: CSARSAADEQYF. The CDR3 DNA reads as TGCAGCGCCCGCTCCGCGGCGGACGAGCAGTACTTC.

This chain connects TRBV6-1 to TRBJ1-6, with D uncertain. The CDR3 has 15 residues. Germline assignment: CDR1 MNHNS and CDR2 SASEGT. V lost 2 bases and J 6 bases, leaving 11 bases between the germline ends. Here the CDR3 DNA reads TGTGCCAGCAGTGAAATCGCAGGTACTAATTCACCCCTCCACTTT. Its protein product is CASSEIAGTNSPLHF.

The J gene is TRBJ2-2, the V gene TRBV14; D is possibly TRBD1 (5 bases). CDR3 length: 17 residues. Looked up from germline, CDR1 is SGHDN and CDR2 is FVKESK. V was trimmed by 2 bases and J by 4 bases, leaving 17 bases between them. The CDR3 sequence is CASSQRVSSGITGELFF. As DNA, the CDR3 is TGTGCCAGCAGCCAAAGGGTGTCGTCAGGGATCACCGGGGAGCTGTTTTTT. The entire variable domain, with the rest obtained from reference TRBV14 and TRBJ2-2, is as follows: EAGVTQFPSHSVIEKGQTVTLRCDPISGHDNLYWYRRVMGKEIKFLLHFVKESKQDESGMPNNRFLAERTGGTYSTLKVQPAELEDSGVYFCASSQRVSSGITGELFFGEGSRLTVL.

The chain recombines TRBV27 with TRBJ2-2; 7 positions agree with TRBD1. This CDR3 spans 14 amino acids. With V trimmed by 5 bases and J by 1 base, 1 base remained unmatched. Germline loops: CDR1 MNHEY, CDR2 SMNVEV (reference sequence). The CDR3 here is CASSRQGNTGELFF. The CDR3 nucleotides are TGTGCCAGCAGTCGACAGGGGAACACCGGGGAGCTGTTTTTT.

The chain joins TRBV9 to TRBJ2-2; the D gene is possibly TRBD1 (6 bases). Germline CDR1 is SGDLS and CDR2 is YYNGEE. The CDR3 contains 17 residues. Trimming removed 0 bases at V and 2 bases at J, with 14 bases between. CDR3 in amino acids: CASSVASRGSNTGELFF. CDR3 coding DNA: TGTGCCAGCAGCGTAGCTAGTAGGGGGTCTAACACCGGGGAGCTGTTTTTT. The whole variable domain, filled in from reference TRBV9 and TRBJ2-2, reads DSGVTQTPKHLITATGQRVTLRCSPRSGDLSVYWYQQSLDQGLQFLIQYYNGEERAKGNILERFSAQQFPDLHSELNLSSLELGDSALYFCASSVASRGSNTGELFFGEGSRLTVL.

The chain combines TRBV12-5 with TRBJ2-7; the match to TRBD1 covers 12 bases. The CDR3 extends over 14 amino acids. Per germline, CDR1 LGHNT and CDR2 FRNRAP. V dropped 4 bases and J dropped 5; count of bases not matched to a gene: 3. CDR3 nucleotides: TGTGCTAGTGGTTGGGGACAGGGGGCCAACGAGCAGTACTTC. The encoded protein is CASGWGQGANEQYF.

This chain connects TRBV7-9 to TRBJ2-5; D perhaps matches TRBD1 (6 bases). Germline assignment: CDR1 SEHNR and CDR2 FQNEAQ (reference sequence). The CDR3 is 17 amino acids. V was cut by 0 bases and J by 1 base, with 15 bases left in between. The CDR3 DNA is TGTGCCAGCAGCTTAGCTAAGAGGACAGCAACCCAAGAGACCCAGTACTTC. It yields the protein CASSLAKRTATQETQYF.

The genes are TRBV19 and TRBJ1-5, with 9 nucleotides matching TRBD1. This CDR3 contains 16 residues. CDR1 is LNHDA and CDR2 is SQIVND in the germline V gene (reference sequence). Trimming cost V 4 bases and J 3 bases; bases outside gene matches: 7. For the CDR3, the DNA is TGTGCCAGTAGTACTTTGGACAGGGGAAACAATCAGCCCCAGCATTTT. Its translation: CASSTLDRGNNQPQHF.

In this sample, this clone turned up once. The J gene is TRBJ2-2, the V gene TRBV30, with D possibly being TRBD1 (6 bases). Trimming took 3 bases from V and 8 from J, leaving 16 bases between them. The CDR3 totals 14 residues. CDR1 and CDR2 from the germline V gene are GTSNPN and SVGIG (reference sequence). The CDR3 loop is CAWRAGTYVGELFF. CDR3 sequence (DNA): TGTGCCTGGAGGGCCGGGACATATGTGGGGGAGCTGTTTTTT.

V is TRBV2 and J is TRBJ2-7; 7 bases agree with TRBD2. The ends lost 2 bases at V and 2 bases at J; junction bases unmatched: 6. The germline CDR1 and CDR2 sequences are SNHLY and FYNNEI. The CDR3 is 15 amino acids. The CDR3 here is CASSESGGGPYEQYF. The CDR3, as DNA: TGTGCCAGCAGTGAATCGGGCGGGGGACCCTACGAGCAGTACTTC.

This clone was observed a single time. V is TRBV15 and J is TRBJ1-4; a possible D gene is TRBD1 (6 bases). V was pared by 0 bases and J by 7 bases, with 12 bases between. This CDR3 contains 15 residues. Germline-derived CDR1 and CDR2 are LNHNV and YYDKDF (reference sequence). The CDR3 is CATSREPTGIEKLFF. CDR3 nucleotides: TGTGCCACCAGCAGAGAACCTACAGGGATTGAAAAACTGTTTTTT. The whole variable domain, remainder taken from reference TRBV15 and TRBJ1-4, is DAMVIQNPRYQVTQFGKPVTLSCSQTLNHNVMYWYQQKSSQAPKLLFHYYDKDFNNEADTPDNFQSRRPNTSFCFLDIRSPGLGDTAMYLCATSREPTGIEKLFFGSGTQLSVL.

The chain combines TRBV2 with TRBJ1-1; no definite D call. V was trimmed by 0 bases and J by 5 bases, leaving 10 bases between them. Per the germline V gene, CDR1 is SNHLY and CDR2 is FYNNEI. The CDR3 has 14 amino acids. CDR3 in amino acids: CASSEAEGATEAFF. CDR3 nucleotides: TGTGCCAGCAGTGAAGCGGAGGGTGCGACTGAAGCTTTCTTT.

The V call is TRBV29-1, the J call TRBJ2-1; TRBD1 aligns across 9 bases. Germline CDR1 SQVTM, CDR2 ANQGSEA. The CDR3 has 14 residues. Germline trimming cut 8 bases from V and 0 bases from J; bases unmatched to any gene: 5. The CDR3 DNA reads TGCAGCTCTGGACAGGGGATCTCCTACAATGAGCAGTTCTTC. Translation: CSSGQGISYNEQFF.

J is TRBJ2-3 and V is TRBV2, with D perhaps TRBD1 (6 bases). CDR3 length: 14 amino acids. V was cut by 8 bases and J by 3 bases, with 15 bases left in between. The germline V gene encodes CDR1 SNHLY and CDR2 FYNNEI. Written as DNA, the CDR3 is TGTGCCAGCGCCTGGGGGCAGCGGACAGATACGCAGTATTTT. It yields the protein CASAWGQRTDTQYF.

CDR3 sequence reads: CSVTGQGGETQYF. The DNA for the CDR3 is TGCAGCGTTACCGGACAGGGTGGGGAGACCCAGTACTTC. The chain uses TRBV29-1 and TRBJ2-5; 8 nucleotides agree with TRBD1. CDR1 is SQVTM, CDR2 ANQGSEA, per germline. The CDR3 extends over 13 amino acids. V lost 5 bases, J lost 5 bases, and 7 bases stayed unmatched.

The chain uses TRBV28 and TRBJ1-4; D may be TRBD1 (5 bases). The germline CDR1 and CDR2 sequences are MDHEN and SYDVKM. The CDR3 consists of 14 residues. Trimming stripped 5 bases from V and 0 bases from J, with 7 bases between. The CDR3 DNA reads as TGTGCCAGCAGTGACAGTGCAACTAATGAAAAACTGTTTTTT. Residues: CASSDSATNEKLFF. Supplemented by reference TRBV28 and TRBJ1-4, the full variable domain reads DVKVTQSSRYLVKRTGEKVFLECVQDMDHENMFWYRQDPGLGLRLIYFSYDVKMKEKGDIPEGYSVSREKKERFSLILESASTNQTSMYLCASSDSATNEKLFFGSGTQLSVL.

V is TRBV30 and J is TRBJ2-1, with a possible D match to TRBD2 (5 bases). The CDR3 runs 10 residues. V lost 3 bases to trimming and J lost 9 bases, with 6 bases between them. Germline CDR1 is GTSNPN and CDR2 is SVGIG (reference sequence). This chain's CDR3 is CAWRGSEQFF. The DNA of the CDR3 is TGTGCCTGGAGGGGGAGTGAGCAGTTCTTC.

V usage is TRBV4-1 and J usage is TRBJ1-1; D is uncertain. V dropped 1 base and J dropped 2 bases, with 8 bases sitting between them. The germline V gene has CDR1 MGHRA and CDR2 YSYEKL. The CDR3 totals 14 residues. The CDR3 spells CASSQVTRNTEAFF. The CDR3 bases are TGCGCCAGCAGCCAAGTTACAAGAAACACTGAAGCTTTCTTT.